These T cell receptor beta chains were read from a single sample in a study of early T cells in non-severe SARS-CoV-2 infection. TCRdb analysed the 5' RACE reads with MiXCR anew, one entry per CDR3 protein. The data contain about 62,000 distinct CDR3 sequences, less than 10% of them singletons. Sequencing was carried out using whole blood. The source of these receptors is an adult who was a healthcare worker with PCR-confirmed SARS-CoV-2 infection or an uninfected control (not recorded which). Each CDR3 is given with its conserved first and last residue. A D gene is named only where the DNA matches it firmly. Size is stated for part of the rows, as once, few or many counts, or as a class when the clone is expanded.

v_gene	j_gene	abundance	d_gene	CDR3aa	CDR3nt
TRBV28	TRBJ1-1	NA	TRBD1	CASSAPGQGNTEAFF	TGTGCCAGCAGTGCCCCCGGACAGGGGAACACTGAAGCTTTCTTT
TRBV3-1	TRBJ2-3	few	NA	CASSQGSVWGQYF	TGTGCCAGCAGCCAAGGCTCGGTTTGGGGGCAGTATTTT
TRBV7-7	TRBJ1-6	NA	NA	CASSSGLGNGRNSPLHF	TGTGCCAGCAGCTCCGGTTTAGGAAACGGTCGGAATTCACCCCTCCACTTT
TRBV10-3	TRBJ1-5	many	NA	CAISESRQPQHF	TGTGCCATCAGTGAGTCGAGACAGCCCCAGCATTTT
TRBV28	TRBJ2-5	once	NA	CASSRQDLANQETQYF	TGTGCCAGCAGTCGACAGGACCTTGCCAACCAAGAGACCCAGTACTTC
TRBV5-1	TRBJ2-3	NA	NA	CASSLGPRADTDTQYF	TGCGCCAGCAGCTTGGGCCCCCGGGCGGACACAGATACGCAGTATTTT
TRBV7-6	TRBJ1-6	medium-sized	NA	CASSLDVGTNSPLHF	TGTGCCAGCAGCTTAGACGTTGGGACAAACTCACCCCTCCACTTT
TRBV5-6	TRBJ2-3	NA	TRBD2	CASHGLARWTQYF	TGTGCCAGCCACGGACTAGCGCGGTGGACGCAGTATTTT
TRBV7-2	TRBJ1-1	many	NA	CASSSPGRNTEAFF	TGTGCCAGCAGCTCGCCCGGGCGTAACACTGAAGCTTTCTTT
TRBV9	TRBJ1-3	few	TRBD1	CASSATTRQGSGNTIYF	TGTGCCAGCAGCGCCACAACTCGACAGGGCTCTGGAAACACCATATATTTT
TRBV14	TRBJ2-2	NA	NA	CASSPRTTGELFF	TGTGCCAGCAGCCCGCGGACCACCGGGGAGCTGTTTTTT
TRBV5-1	TRBJ2-3	few	TRBD2	CASSFGTSGGAADTQYF	TGCGCCAGCAGCTTCGGGACTAGCGGGGGGGCCGCAGATACGCAGTATTTT
TRBV11-2	TRBJ2-2	NA	NA	CASSLEIVGTGELFF	TGTGCCAGCAGCTTAGAAATAGTAGGGACCGGGGAGCTGTTTTTT
TRBV12-3/TRBV12-4	TRBJ1-4	NA	NA	CASSRQTGEKLFF	TGTGCCAGCAGCCGACAGACAGGTGAAAAACTGTTTTTT
TRBV5-1	TRBJ1-1	few	TRBD1	CASSLRQGRTEAFF	TGCGCCAGCAGCCTGCGACAGGGGAGGACTGAAGCTTTCTTT
TRBV5-1	TRBJ2-3	many	TRBD1	CASSWGQGGTDTQYF	TGCGCCAGCAGCTGGGGACAGGGAGGAACAGATACGCAGTATTTT
TRBV27	TRBJ2-3	few	NA	CASSFSTQSTDTQYF	TGTGCCAGCAGTTTTAGCACGCAATCCACAGATACGCAGTATTTT
TRBV12-3/TRBV12-4	TRBJ1-2	NA	NA	CASSQQGTYGYTF	TGTGCCAGCAGCCAACAGGGCACCTATGGCTACACCTTC
TRBV5-1	TRBJ1-1	NA	TRBD1	CASSPRIDRGRTEAFF	TGCGCCAGCAGCCCGAGAATAGACAGGGGGCGAACTGAAGCTTTCTTT
TRBV12-3/TRBV12-4	TRBJ2-5	few	NA	CASSWTEKETQYF	TGTGCCAGCAGTTGGACAGAGAAAGAGACCCAGTACTTC
TRBV21-1	TRBJ2-4	many	NA	CASSKVSRGLAKNIQYF	TGTGCCAGCAGCAAAGTGTCGCGTGGTCTAGCCAAAAACATTCAGTACTTC
TRBV12-3/TRBV12-4	TRBJ1-2	NA	TRBD1	CASTAREGANGYTF	TGTGCCAGCACCGCCAGAGAGGGGGCTAATGGCTACACCTTC
TRBV5-1	TRBJ2-5	NA	TRBD1	CASSLWGDRGQETQYF	TGCGCCAGCAGCTTGTGGGGTGACAGGGGGCAAGAGACCCAGTACTTC
TRBV7-2	TRBJ1-6	NA	NA	CASSPIANSPLHF	TGTGCCAGCAGCCCAATAGCGAATTCACCCCTCCACTTT
TRBV5-6	TRBJ1-2	many	TRBD1	CASSFEDRVEDYGYTF	TGTGCCAGCAGCTTCGAGGACAGGGTGGAAGACTATGGCTACACCTTC
TRBV14	TRBJ1-2	few	TRBD1	CASSQVGQVNYGYTF	TGTGCCAGCAGCCAAGTGGGACAGGTTAACTATGGCTACACCTTC
TRBV9	TRBJ2-3	few	NA	CASSPNPGVVGTDTQYF	TGTGCCAGCAGCCCCAACCCCGGGGTGGTAGGAACAGATACGCAGTATTTT
TRBV19	TRBJ1-2	NA	NA	CASSIEYQGRYYGYTF	TGTGCCAGTAGTATAGAGTACCAGGGGAGATACTATGGCTACACCTTC
TRBV18	TRBJ1-1	many	NA	CASSPPGGPEAFF	TGTGCCAGCTCACCACCGGGGGGGCCTGAAGCTTTCTTT
TRBV18	TRBJ1-1	many	NA	CASSPGMNTEAFF	TGTGCCAGCTCACCAGGGATGAACACTGAAGCTTTCTTT
TRBV12-3/TRBV12-4	TRBJ1-2	NA	TRBD1	CASGTGTSYGYTF	TGTGCCAGCGGGACAGGGACGTCCTATGGCTACACCTTC
TRBV12-3/TRBV12-4	TRBJ1-5	few	NA	CASSHGRRSNQPQHF	TGTGCCAGCAGTCACGGGCGCAGGAGCAATCAGCCCCAGCATTTT
TRBV12-3/TRBV12-4	TRBJ1-1	few	NA	CASSPRGGWVNTEAFF	TGTGCCAGCAGTCCCCGGGGGGGTTGGGTGAACACTGAAGCTTTCTTT
TRBV28	TRBJ1-1	many	NA	CASSVQVGTEAFF	TGTGCCAGCAGCGTACAGGTGGGGACTGAAGCTTTCTTT
TRBV12-3/TRBV12-4	TRBJ1-1	NA	TRBD1	CASSLGTGGTEAFF	TGTGCCAGCAGTTTAGGGACAGGGGGCACTGAAGCTTTCTTT
TRBV10-3	TRBJ2-3	NA	NA	CAIKSGVTDTQYF	TGTGCCATCAAATCGGGGGTAACAGATACGCAGTATTTT
TRBV7-2	TRBJ2-2	NA	NA	CASSLDRFTGELFF	TGTGCCAGCAGCTTAGACAGGTTCACCGGGGAGCTGTTTTTT
TRBV5-5	TRBJ2-1	few	NA	CASSLGEGGTSYNEQFF	TGTGCCAGCAGCTTGGGAGAGGGGGGAACCTCCTACAATGAGCAGTTCTTC
TRBV7-6	TRBJ1-5	NA	NA	CASSAGSGSNQPQHF	TGTGCCAGCAGTGCAGGGTCAGGGAGCAATCAGCCCCAGCATTTT
TRBV20-1	TRBJ2-5	NA	TRBD2	CSATRGALGEETQYF	TGCAGTGCTACGCGGGGGGCCCTCGGAGAAGAGACCCAGTACTTC
TRBV12-5	TRBJ2-1	many	NA	CASGLVSDEQFF	TGTGCTAGTGGTTTGGTAAGCGATGAGCAGTTCTTC
TRBV12-3/TRBV12-4	TRBJ2-1	few	NA	CASTTFGAQFF	TGTGCCAGCACCACTTTTGGGGCCCAGTTCTTC
TRBV20-1	TRBJ1-3	few	NA	CSARDLRGEGNTIYF	TGCAGTGCTAGAGACCTCAGGGGAGAGGGAAACACCATATATTTT
TRBV5-1	TRBJ2-1	NA	TRBD1	CASSFRGQGLYEQFF	TGCGCCAGCAGCTTTAGGGGACAGGGTTTGTATGAGCAGTTCTTC
TRBV12-3/TRBV12-4	TRBJ2-4	few	NA	CASSLDSGGENIQYF	TGTGCCAGCAGTTTAGACTCCGGTGGCGAAAACATTCAGTACTTC
TRBV11-1	TRBJ1-2	many	NA	CASSLKDGFYYGYTF	TGTGCCAGCAGCTTAAAGGACGGATTTTACTATGGCTACACCTTC
TRBV5-6	TRBJ2-5	many	NA	CASSLTQETQYF	TGTGCCAGCAGCTTGACCCAAGAGACCCAGTACTTC
TRBV11-2	TRBJ2-3	few	TRBD1	CASSLAPGQGSTDTQYF	TGTGCCAGCAGCTTAGCTCCAGGACAGGGTTCCACAGATACGCAGTATTTT
TRBV3-1	TRBJ2-3	NA	NA	CASSQVGASDTQYF	TGTGCCAGCAGCCAAGTAGGAGCCTCAGATACGCAGTATTTT
TRBV30	TRBJ2-3	few	NA	CAWTQRGQVGDTQYF	TGTGCCTGGACCCAACGAGGGCAGGTCGGAGATACGCAGTATTTT
TRBV20-1	TRBJ1-5	many	NA	CSARDHGPFDNQPQHF	TGCAGTGCTAGAGATCACGGACCTTTCGACAATCAGCCCCAGCATTTT
TRBV3-1	TRBJ1-4	many	TRBD1	CASSRRQGVSNEKLFF	TGTGCCAGCAGCCGCCGACAGGGAGTGTCTAATGAAAAACTGTTTTTT